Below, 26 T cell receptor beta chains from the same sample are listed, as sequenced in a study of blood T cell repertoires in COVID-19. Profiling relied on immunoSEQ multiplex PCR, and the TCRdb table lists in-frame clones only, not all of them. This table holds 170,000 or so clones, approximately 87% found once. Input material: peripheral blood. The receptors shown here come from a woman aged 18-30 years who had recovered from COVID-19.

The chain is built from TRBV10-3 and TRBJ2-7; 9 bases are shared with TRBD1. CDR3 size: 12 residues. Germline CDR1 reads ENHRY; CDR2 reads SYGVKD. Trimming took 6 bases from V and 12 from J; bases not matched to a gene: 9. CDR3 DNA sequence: TGTGCCATCAGCCCCGGGGACAGGGAATTGTACGTC. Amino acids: CAISPGDRELYV.

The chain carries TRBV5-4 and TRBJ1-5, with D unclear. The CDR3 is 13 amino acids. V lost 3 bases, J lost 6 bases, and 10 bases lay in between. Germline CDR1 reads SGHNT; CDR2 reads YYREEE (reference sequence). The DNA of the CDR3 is TGTGCCAGCAGCTCCCTTAAATGTCAGCCCCAGCATTTT. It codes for CASSSLKCQPQHF.

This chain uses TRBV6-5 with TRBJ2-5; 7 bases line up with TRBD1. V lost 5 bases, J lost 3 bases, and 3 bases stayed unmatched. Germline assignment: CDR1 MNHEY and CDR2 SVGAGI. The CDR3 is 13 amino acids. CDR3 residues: CASSRGQEETQYF. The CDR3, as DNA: TGTGCCAGCAGTCGAGGACAGGAAGAGACCCAGTACTTC.

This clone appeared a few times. CDR3 in DNA: TGTGCCAGTAGTATAGCGGGAGAATGGAATGAGCAGTTCTTC. Residues: CASSIAGEWNEQFF. This chain links TRBV19 with TRBJ2-1; tentative D call: TRBD2 (6 bases). Germline CDR1 LNHDA, CDR2 SQIVND (reference sequence). V lost 1 base, J lost 7 bases, and 11 bases lay in between. The CDR3 totals 14 residues.

In DNA, the CDR3 is TGTGCCAGCAGCCAAGGATCAAGCCACTATGGCTACACCTTC. This gives the protein CASSQGSSHYGYTF. The genes are TRBV3-1 (or the pseudogene TRBV3-2) and TRBJ1-2; D uncertain. Deletions cut 1 base from V and 3 bases from J, with 9 bases between. This CDR3 has 14 residues. Germline-derived CDR1 and CDR2 are LGHDT and YNNKEL (reference sequence).

Here the CDR3 DNA reads TGTGCCAGCAGCTCCGCCGGGACAGGCGTGAACACTGAAGCTTTCTTT. Protein sequence: CASSSAGTGVNTEAFF. This chain uses TRBV7-6 with TRBJ1-1, with 8 bases lining up with TRBD1. There are 16 residues in the CDR3. The germline gives CDR1 SGHVS, CDR2 FNYEAQ. The V segment lost 4 bases and the J segment 0 bases; nucleotides outside the gene matches: 7. The variable domain in full, completed from reference TRBV7-6 and TRBJ1-1, reads GAGVSQSPRYKVTKRGQDVALRCDPISGHVSLYWYRQALGQGPEFLTYFNYEAQQDKSGLPNDRFSAERPEGSISTLTIQRTEQRDSAMYRCASSSAGTGVNTEAFFGQGTRLTVV.

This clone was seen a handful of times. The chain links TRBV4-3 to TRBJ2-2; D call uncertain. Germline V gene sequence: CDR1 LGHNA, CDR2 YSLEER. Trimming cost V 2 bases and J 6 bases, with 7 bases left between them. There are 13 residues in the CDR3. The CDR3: CASSQFVSGELFF. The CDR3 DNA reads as TGCGCCAGCAGCCAATTCGTCTCCGGGGAGCTGTTTTTT.

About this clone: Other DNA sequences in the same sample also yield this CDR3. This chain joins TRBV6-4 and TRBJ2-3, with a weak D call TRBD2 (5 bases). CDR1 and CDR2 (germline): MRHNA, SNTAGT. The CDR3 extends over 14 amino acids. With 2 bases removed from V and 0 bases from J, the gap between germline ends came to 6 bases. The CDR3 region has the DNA TGTGCCAGCAGTGACGGCGGGAGCACAGATACGCAGTATTTT. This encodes CASSDGGSTDTQYF.

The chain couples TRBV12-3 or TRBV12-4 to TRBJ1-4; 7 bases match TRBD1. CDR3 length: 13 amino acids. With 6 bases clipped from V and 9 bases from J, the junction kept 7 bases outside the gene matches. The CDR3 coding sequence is TGTGCCAGCAGCCCGACAGGGATCAAAAAACTGTTTTTT. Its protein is CASSPTGIKKLFF.

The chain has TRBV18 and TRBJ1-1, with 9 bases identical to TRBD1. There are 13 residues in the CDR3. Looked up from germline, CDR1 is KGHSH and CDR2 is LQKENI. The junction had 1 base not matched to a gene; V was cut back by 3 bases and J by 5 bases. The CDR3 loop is CASSPGQGTEAFF. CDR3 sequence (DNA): TGTGCCAGCTCACCGGGACAGGGTACTGAAGCTTTCTTT.

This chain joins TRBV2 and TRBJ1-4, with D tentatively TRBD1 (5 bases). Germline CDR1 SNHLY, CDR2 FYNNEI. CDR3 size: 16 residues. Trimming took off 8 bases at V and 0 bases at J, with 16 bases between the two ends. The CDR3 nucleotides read TGTGCCAGCGTCCGGACAACCGCTACAACTAATGAAAAACTGTTTTTT. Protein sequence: CASVRTTATTNEKLFF.

The CDR3: CASSSRRRPTDTQYF. The DNA of the CDR3 is TGTGCCAGCAGTTCCCGCAGGAGGCCAACAGATACGCAGTATTTT. The genes are TRBV6-2 or TRBV6-3 and TRBJ2-3; D perhaps matches TRBD2 (5 bases). The CDR3 totals 15 residues. The V and J ends lost 4 bases and 3 bases respectively, with 14 bases between them. The germline V gene encodes CDR1 MNHEY and CDR2 SVGEGT.

DNA for the CDR3: TGCGCCAGCAGCCAAGAACTAGCGGAGTACAATGAGCAGTTCTTC. Amino acid sequence: CASSQELAEYNEQFF. The chain carries TRBV4-3 and TRBJ2-1; TRBD2 aligns across 8 bases. The CDR3 totals 15 residues. CDR1 is LGHNA, CDR2 YSLEER, per germline. After removal of 0 bases from V and 4 bases from J, the junction contained 2 bases not matched to a gene.

CDR3 residues: CASSLASGGGGNTQYF. In nucleotides, the CDR3 is TGTGCCAGCAGCTTAGCTAGCGGGGGGGGAGGAAATACGCAGTATTTT. The chain recombines TRBV7-2 with TRBJ2-3, with 11 bases aligning to TRBD2. Germline assignment: CDR1 SGHTA and CDR2 FQGNSA. V lost 0 bases, J lost 7 bases, and 6 bases stayed unmatched. The CDR3 has 16 amino acids.

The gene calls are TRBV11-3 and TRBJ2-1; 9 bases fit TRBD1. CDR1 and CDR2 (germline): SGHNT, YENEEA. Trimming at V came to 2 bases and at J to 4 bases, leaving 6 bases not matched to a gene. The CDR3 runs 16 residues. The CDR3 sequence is CASSLKGTGLYNEQFF. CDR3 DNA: TGTGCCAGCAGCTTAAAAGGGACAGGGCTTTACAATGAGCAGTTCTTC.

The CDR3 is CAISEVGRRGERYNEQFF. The CDR3 nucleotides read TGTGCCATCAGTGAGGTTGGCCGGCGGGGGGAAAGGTACAATGAGCAGTTCTTC. The chain has TRBV10-3 and TRBJ2-1; 8 nucleotides align to TRBD2. Trimming took 2 bases from V and 4 from J; bases not matched to a gene: 13. The germline gives CDR1 ENHRY, CDR2 SYGVKD. CDR3 length: 18 amino acids.

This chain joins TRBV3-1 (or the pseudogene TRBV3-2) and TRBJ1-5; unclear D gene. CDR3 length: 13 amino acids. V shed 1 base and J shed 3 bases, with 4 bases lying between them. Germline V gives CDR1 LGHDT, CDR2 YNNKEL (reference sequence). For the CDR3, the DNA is TGTGCCAGCAGCCAAGTCCACAATCAGCCCCAGCATTTT. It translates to CASSQVHNQPQHF.

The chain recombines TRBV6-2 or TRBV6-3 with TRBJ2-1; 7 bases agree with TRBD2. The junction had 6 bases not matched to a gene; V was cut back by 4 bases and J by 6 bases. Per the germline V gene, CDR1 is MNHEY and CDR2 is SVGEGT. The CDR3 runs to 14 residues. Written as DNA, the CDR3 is TGTGCCAGCAGTTTAACGGGGGGTAGCAATGAGCAGTTCTTC. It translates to CASSLTGGSNEQFF.

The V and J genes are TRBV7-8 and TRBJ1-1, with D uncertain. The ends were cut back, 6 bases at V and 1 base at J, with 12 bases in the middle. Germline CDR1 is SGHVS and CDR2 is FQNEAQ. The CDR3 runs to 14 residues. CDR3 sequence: CASSLRLGNTEAFF. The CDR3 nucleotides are TGTGCCAGCAGTCTCAGACTCGGGAACACTGAAGCTTTCTTT.

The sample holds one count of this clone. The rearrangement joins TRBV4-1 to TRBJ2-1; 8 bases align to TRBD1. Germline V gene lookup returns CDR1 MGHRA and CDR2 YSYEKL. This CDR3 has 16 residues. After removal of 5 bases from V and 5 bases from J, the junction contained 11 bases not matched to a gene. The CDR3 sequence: CASSGLPGQVNNEQFF. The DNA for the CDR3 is TGCGCCAGCAGCGGTCTTCCGGGACAGGTTAACAATGAGCAGTTCTTC.

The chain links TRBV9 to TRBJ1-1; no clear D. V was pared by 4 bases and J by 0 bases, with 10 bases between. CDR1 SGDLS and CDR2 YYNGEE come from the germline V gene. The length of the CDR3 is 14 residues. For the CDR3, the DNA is TGTGCCAGCAGCTCTCGACTCATGAACACTGAAGCTTTCTTT. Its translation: CASSSRLMNTEAFF.

The CDR3 sequence: CASSVAGGDEKLFF. The CDR3 DNA sequence: TGTGCCAGCAGCGTAGCAGGAGGAGATGAAAAACTGTTTTTT. This chain joins TRBV9 and TRBJ1-4; D gene ambiguous. V lost 0 bases and J 6 bases, leaving 9 bases between the germline ends. There are 14 residues in the CDR3. Germline values: CDR1 SGDLS, CDR2 YYNGEE. Drawing the rest from reference TRBV9 and TRBJ1-4, the complete variable domain is DSGVTQTPKHLITATGQRVTLRCSPRSGDLSVYWYQQSLDQGLQFLIQYYNGEERAKGNILERFSAQQFPDLHSELNLSSLELGDSALYFCASSVAGGDEKLFFGSGTQLSVL.

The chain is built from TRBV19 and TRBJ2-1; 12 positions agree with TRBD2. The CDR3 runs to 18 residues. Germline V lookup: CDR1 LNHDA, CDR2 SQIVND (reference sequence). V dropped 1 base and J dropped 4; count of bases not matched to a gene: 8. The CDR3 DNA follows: TGTGCCAGTAGTATAGCCCCCTTACTAGCGGGGGGTTACAATGAGCAGTTCTTC. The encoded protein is CASSIAPLLAGGYNEQFF.

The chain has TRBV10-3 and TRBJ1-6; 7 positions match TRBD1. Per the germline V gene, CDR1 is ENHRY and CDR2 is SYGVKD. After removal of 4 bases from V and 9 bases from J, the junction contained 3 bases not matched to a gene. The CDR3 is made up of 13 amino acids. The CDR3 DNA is TGTGCCATCAGTGCCCAGGGGGTTTCACCCCTCCACTTT. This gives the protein CAISAQGVSPLHF.

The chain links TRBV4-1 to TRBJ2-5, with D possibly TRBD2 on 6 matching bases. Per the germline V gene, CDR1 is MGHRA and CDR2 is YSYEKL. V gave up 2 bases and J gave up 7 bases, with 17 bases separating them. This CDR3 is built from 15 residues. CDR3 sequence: CASSQMQGEEGTQYF. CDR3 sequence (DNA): TGCGCCAGCAGCCAAATGCAAGGAGAGGAGGGGACCCAGTACTTC.

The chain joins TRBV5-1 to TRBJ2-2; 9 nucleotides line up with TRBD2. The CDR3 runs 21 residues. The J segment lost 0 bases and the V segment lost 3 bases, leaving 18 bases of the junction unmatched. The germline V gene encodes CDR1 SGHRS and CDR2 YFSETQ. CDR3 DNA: TGCGCCAGCAGCTGGCCGCCGGCCAGCGGGAGGACAATAGCGAACACCGGGGAGCTGTTTTTT. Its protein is CASSWPPASGRTIANTGELFF.